This entry features one T cell receptor (beta chain) sequence. Its matching antigen is unknown. Amplification used 60 Vbeta primers and 13 Jbeta primers. Sequencing used immunoSEQ multiplex PCR; TCRdb keeps in-frame clones, though not all of them. The sample includes about 160,000 clones, roughly 85% seen only once; the top ten take 0.85% to 1%. The CDR3 is made up of 17 amino acids. The entry originates in a study of cytomegalovirus exposure and HLA in healthy donors. Notes on the study in general: The study recorded 160 or so TCR beta chains that were cytomegalovirus-associated. In vitro experiments confirmed that a few CMV-associated chains were specific for CMV antigens.

This rearrangement joins TRBV21-1 to TRBJ1-4. TRBV21-1 constitutes a pseudogene. This clonotype originated in a woman under 40 in good health and CMV-seronegative. The sample comprised PBMCs. The CDR3: CASSKAGDGGANEKLFF. CDR3 DNA sequence: TGTGCCAGCAGCAAAGCGGGTGACGGAGGGGCTAATGAAAAACTGTTTTTT.